This paragraph reports one T cell receptor beta chain. The target antigen is unknown. Treatment defined: about 20 received Ad26.COV2.S at low or high dose, single or two shots; five or six received placebo; per-sample allocation not given. Repertoires come from day 63 after the first vaccine or placebo injection. The CDR3 covers 15 residues. The V end was cut by 0 bases, the J end by 7 bases, with 10 bases between. Per germline, CDR1 MNHNY and CDR2 SVGAGI (reference sequence). TCRdb's copy holds only in-frame clones and misses some; the assay was immunoSEQ multiplex PCR. The sample records roughly 680,000 clones, about 90% being singletons. This sample is part of a study of Ad26.COV2.S vaccination and SARS-CoV-2 variants. Whole-study context: Participant was drawn from the COV1001 Ad26.COV2.S trial arm. Study conclusions and caveats: TCR breadth and depth estimates may have understated total T cell responses.

The TCR originated in a person between 18 and 65 years old who received the Ad26.COV2.S COVID-19 vaccine or a placebo. This chain joins TRBV6-6 and TRBJ1-6; no clear D. This material consisted of peripheral blood, taken in a trial of Ad26.COV2.S vaccine versus placebo. Here the CDR3 DNA reads TGTGCCAGCAGTTACTCACCAGAAGTAAATTCACCCCTCCACTTT. This translates into CASSYSPEVNSPLHF.